These T cell receptor beta chains were read from a single sample in a study of cytomegalovirus exposure and HLA in healthy donors. The repertoire was sequenced with immunoSEQ multiplex PCR; TCRdb's copy has only in-frame clones and lacks some. Among about 180,000 clones listed, 85% were seen once. The sequencing sample was made of PBMCs. Receptors were obtained from a man younger than 35 in good health and CMV-seropositive. Both conserved end residues are trimmed from each CDR3.

>TRBJ1-1|TRBV6-1
ASSESQAIEAF
>TRBJ2-7|TRBV5-1
ASSTGDREDEQY
>TRBJ2-1|TRBV30
AWRPPEGDYNEQF
>TRBJ2-2|TRBV9
ASSAEAGRTGELF
>TRBJ2-7|TRBV21-1
ASSSSAGTGVTSYEQY
>TRBJ1-5|TRBV2
ASSRGNQPQH
>TRBJ2-5|TRBV11-2
ASSPHGSLGLAGVETQY
>TRBJ1-2|TRBV6-5
ASSPTGQNYGYT
>TRBJ2-3|TRBV5-1
ASSPTGAGDTQY
>TRBJ2-7|TRBV7-3
ASSSGRTGFYEQY
>TRBJ2-3|TRBV27
ASRPDSGFTDTQY
>TRBJ1-1|TRBV27
ASSFYGGLPDTEAF
>TRBJ2-1|TRBV6-4
ASSAGTSGHNEQF
>TRBJ1-2|TRBV7-9
ASSNQGFNYGYT
>TRBJ2-5|TRBV4-1
ASSQNRQAAHLTQY
>TRBJ2-4|TRBV25-1
ASSGKTGVENIQY
>TRBJ2-3|TRBV6-5
ASTSGGGQY
>TRBJ2-7|TRBV7-2
ASSLHEVQY
>TRBJ2-6|TRBV4-1
ASRETGANVLT
>TRBJ2-1|TRBV5-6
ASRMTSGLRANEQF
>TRBJ2-7|TRBV27
ASRFAGGPGEQY
>TRBJ1-1|TRBV6-5
ASSYAVSNTEAF
>TRBJ2-7|TRBV5-3
ARSRERTSMHEQY
>TRBJ2-1|TRBV20-1
SPSPYNEQF
>TRBJ2-1|TRBV27
ASSSPRGELNEQF
>TRBJ2-7|TRBV29-1
SVSAGDSYEQY
>TRBJ2-3|TRBV27
ASSLLTGAPDTQY
>TRBJ2-5|TRBV5-1
ASSWTGTSGLQETQY
>TRBJ1-1|TRBV5-1
ASSSRQGNTEAF